This T cell receptor beta chain was sequenced in a study of T cells in Graves' hyperthyroidism and ophthalmopathy. Using RNA transcripts as the source, TCR beta CDR3 regions were amplified. Researchers ran a first-round RT-PCR on the TCR CDR3 using the HTBI primer set. Each CDR3 protein gets one entry after TCRdb re-called the multiplex PCR reads with MiXCR. The repertoire holds roughly 640,000 distinct CDR3 sequences, with approximately 16% as singletons. Trimming pared 11 bases from V and 1 base from J, leaving 14 bases between. CDR3 length: 13 amino acids. CDR1 is MDHEN and CDR2 is SYDVKM in the germline V gene. There are a few counts of this clonotype. The antigen remains unidentified. Study conclusions and caveats: Ophthalmopathy onset followed model prediction by a median about six months.

The receptor was derived from a woman in her 40s with Graves' ophthalmopathy. The J gene is TRBJ2-5, the V gene TRBV28, with TRBD1 as a possible D gene (7 bases). Sequenced sample: blood. The CDR3 sequence: CACGGTAQETQYF. The CDR3 DNA reads TGTGCCTGCGGCGGGACAGCCCAAGAGACCCAGTACTTC.